The following is a T cell receptor beta chain sequence with its context. What it binds is unknown. These data come from a study of cytomegalovirus exposure and HLA in healthy donors. At the level of the study: Counted in an early data release were about 85 million unique TCRs from HLA-typed donors. Points from the study as a whole: In a later analysis, V- and J-gene trimming of beta chains associated with a DCLRE1C missense variant, replicated independently. Most TCRs appeared rarely, but some public TCRs recurred in many donors.

Primers for the PCR totalled 60 Vbeta and 13 Jbeta. Using immunoSEQ multiplex PCR, the repertoire was profiled, and TCRdb retains in-frame clones only, with some absent. The data contain about 150,000 clones, 70% to 80% of them singletons. Looked up from germline, CDR1 is SQVTM and CDR2 is ANQGSEA. The V end was cut by 5 bases, the J end by 4 bases, with 21 bases between. The CDR3 has 16 amino acids. This receptor was obtained from a man aged 40-50 years in good health and CMV-seropositive. The specimen was PBMCs. The rearrangement joins TRBV29-1 to TRBJ1-3; tentative D call: TRBD1 (6 bases). The DNA of the CDR3 is TGCAGCGTTACTACCGCCCGGGGGGCTAACGGAAACACCATATATTTT. Translating it yields CSVTTARGANGNTIYF.